These T cell receptor beta chains were read from a single sample in a study of regulatory T cells in long-lasting Graves disease. One entry per CDR3 protein results from TCRdb running MiXCR on the multiplex PCR reads. The repertoire has 300,000 to 400,000 distinct CDR3 sequences, 15% to 20% of them found once; the top ten carry about 38%. The source was peripheral blood mononuclear cells (PBMCs), collected at new diagnosis, from a patient treated with antithyroid drugs. The origin of the receptors is a female donor with Graves disease. Each CDR3 is given with its conserved first and last residue. A D gene is named only where the DNA matches it firmly. Clone size, where shown, is once, few, many, or a class for clones that have expanded.

J gene | D gene | V gene | clone size | CDR3 DNA | CDR3 protein
TRBJ2-7 | . | TRBV12-3/TRBV12-4 | many | TGTGCCAGCAGACCCCCAGTCGGCGAGCAGTACTTC | CASRPPVGEQYF
TRBJ2-7 | . | TRBV20-1 | few | TGCAGTGCTACGAGACAACCTTACGAGCAGTACTTC | CSATRQPYEQYF
TRBJ2-2 | TRBD2 | TRBV14 | few | TGTGCCAGCAGCCTTAGCGGGAGGAGCCCCGGGGAGCTGTTTTTT | CASSLSGRSPGELFF
TRBJ2-7 | . | TRBV14 | many | TGTGCCACCCACGGATGGTTCGAGCAGTACTTC | CATHGWFEQYF
TRBJ1-1 | . | TRBV6-1 | . | TGTGCCAGCAGTAGGCTGGCTGAAGCTTTCTTT | CASSRLAEAFF
TRBJ2-5 | . | TRBV9 | many | TGTGCCAGCAGCCATACCCCGGGGGAGCAAGAGACCCAGTACTTC | CASSHTPGEQETQYF
TRBJ2-7 | TRBD2 | TRBV20-1 | . | TGCAGTGCTAGGAGAAGCGGGACGGGACACGAGCAGTACTTC | CSARRSGTGHEQYF
TRBJ1-1 | TRBD1 | TRBV3-1 | many | TGTGCCAGCAGCCATCCCCTGACAGGGAAGATCACTGAAGCTTTCTTT | CASSHPLTGKITEAFF
TRBJ1-3 | . | TRBV9 | few | TGTGCCAGCAGCGTAGCAGGGGCTTTTGGAAACACCATATATTTT | CASSVAGAFGNTIYF
TRBJ2-4 | . | TRBV6-1 | . | TGTGCCAGCAGTGAGGTCCGCTTAGCCAAAAACATTCAGTACTTC | CASSEVRLAKNIQYF
TRBJ2-7 | TRBD1 | TRBV6-2/TRBV6-3 | many | TGTGCCAGCAGGACTTACTATTCCCGGGACAGGGAAATGGAGCAGTACTTC | CASRTYYSRDREMEQYF
TRBJ1-2 | . | TRBV12-5 | many | TGTGCTAGTGGTTTGATAGCAGGGTCGATCTATGGCTACACCTTC | CASGLIAGSIYGYTF
TRBJ2-7 | . | TRBV2 | . | TGTGCCAGCAGTGAAGGTCGGGTGAGCTCCTACGAGCAGTACTTC | CASSEGRVSSYEQYF
TRBJ2-7 | TRBD2 | TRBV28 | . | TGTGCCAGCAGTTTATCGGGACTAGCGGGAGGGCCGAAAGAGCAGTACTTC | CASSLSGLAGGPKEQYF
TRBJ2-7 | . | TRBV7-9 | many | TGTGCCAGCAGCTCCTCGTGGAACGAGCAGTACTTC | CASSSSWNEQYF
TRBJ2-5 | . | TRBV12-3/TRBV12-4 | many | TGTGCCAGCAGTTTGGAAGAGACCCAGTACTTC | CASSLEETQYF
TRBJ2-3 | TRBD2 | TRBV20-1 | few | TGCAGTGCTACTAGCGGGGAGACAGATACGCAGTATTTT | CSATSGETDTQYF
TRBJ2-2 | . | TRBV12-3/TRBV12-4 | many | TGTGCCAGCACCGGTGAGGGGAGCAAAGACACCGGGGAGCTGTTTTTT | CASTGEGSKDTGELFF
TRBJ2-1 | TRBD2 | TRBV27 | many | TGTGCCAGCGGCCTTAGCGGGTTCAATGAGCAGTTCTTC | CASGLSGFNEQFF
TRBJ2-1 | . | TRBV5-6 | many | TGTGCCAGCAGTCTCGACTTAGCGGTATTAAGCTCCTACAATGAGCAGTTCTTC | CASSLDLAVLSSYNEQFF
TRBJ2-4 | . | TRBV11-2 | many | TGTGCCAGCAGCCCCATCCTTGGGGGGGCCAAAAACATTCAGTACTTC | CASSPILGGAKNIQYF
TRBJ2-4 | . | TRBV7-6 | . | TGTGGGGCAGGGATTTCGGGCCCGAAAATCGTTATGAACATTCAGTACTTC | CGAGISGPKIVMNIQYF
TRBJ2-7 | . | TRBV7-2 | many | TGTGCCAGCAGCTTTGATCCTGGGGCCTACGAGCAGTACTTC | CASSFDPGAYEQYF
TRBJ2-5 | . | TRBV7-9 | many | TGTGCCAGCAGCTTTAGGGAGCTCCAGAAAGAGACCCAGTACTTC | CASSFRELQKETQYF
TRBJ2-1 | . | TRBV18 | many | TGTGCCAGCTCACCACCGGACCGGAGCTCCTACAATGAGCAGTTCTTC | CASSPPDRSSYNEQFF
TRBJ2-1 | . | TRBV2 | many | TGTGCCAGCATCCTTCTCCACGGGGCCCAGGGGAATGAGCAGTTCTTC | CASILLHGAQGNEQFF
TRBJ2-1 | . | TRBV28 | many | TGTGCCAGCAGTAACTCCCCCGGGACCAATTTAAATGAGCAGTTCTTC | CASSNSPGTNLNEQFF